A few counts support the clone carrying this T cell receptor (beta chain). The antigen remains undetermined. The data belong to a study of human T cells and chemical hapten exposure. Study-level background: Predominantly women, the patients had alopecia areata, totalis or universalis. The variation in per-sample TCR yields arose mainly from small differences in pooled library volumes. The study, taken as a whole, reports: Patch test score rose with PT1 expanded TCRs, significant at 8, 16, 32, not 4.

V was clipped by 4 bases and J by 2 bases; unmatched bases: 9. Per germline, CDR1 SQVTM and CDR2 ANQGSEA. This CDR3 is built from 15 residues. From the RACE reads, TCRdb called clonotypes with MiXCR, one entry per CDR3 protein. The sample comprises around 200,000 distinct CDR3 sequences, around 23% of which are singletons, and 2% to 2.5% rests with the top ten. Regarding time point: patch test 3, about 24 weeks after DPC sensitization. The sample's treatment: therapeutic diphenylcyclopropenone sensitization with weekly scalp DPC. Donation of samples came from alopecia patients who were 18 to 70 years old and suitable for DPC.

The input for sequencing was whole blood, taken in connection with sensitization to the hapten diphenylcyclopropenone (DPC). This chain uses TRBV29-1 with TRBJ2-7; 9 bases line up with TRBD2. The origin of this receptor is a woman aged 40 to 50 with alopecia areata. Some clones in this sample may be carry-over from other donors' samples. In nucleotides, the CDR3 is TGCAGCGTTGCGGTCACTAGCGGGTCAACCTACGAGCAGTACTTC. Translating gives CSVAVTSGSTYEQYF.